The TCR beta chain described here comes from a study of blood T cells in healthy people across ages. Then a second PCR, running roughly 7 to 11 cycles, was carried out with a sample-barcoded 5' primer and a J-beta primer mix. From the 5' RACE reads, TCRdb called clonotypes with MiXCR, one entry per CDR3 protein. The sample holds about 680,000 distinct CDR3 sequences, approximately 49% seen once. Per sample, no less than 6 micrograms of total RNA were extracted. As regards this clonotype: Its antigen remains unknown. The junction shows a germline mismatch at one end, possibly a read error.

Study findings and constraints: Aged donors had fewer naive CD4+ cells and lower diversity than long-lived donors.

This CDR3 region has 15 residues. In germline, CDR1 is SGHTA, CDR2 FQGNSA. The chain combines TRBV7-2 with TRBJ1-6; 7 positions match TRBD1. This receptor was identified in a woman aged 55-70 years in good health. The sequenced sample consisted of blood. In DNA form, the CDR3 reads TGTGCCAGCAGCTCCACCGGACAGGCGAATTCACCCCCCCACTTT. Encoded protein: CASSSTGQANSPPHF.